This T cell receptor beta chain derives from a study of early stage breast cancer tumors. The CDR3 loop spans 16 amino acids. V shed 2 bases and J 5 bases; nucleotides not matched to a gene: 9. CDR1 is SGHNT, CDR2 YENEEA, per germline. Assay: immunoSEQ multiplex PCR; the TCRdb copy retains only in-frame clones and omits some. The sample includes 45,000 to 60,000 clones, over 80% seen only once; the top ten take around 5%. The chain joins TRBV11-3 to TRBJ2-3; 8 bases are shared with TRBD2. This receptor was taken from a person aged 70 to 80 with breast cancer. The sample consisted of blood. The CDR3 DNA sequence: TGTGCCAGCAGCTTACAACGGGGGGGTATAGGAGATACGCAGTATTTT. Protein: CASSLQRGGIGDTQYF.